This T cell receptor (beta chain) was recorded in a study of T cells in localized non-small cell lung cancer. Study results and caveats: A raised T cell density in blood coincided with lengthier overall survival. Uninvolved adjacent lung had higher T cell clonality than tumor and all other tissues. Because sequencing included only one region (of the tumor), heterogeneity remains possible. Of the top 100 tumor clones, median around 60 were in adjacent lung, 25 to 35 among its top 100.

Comments on this clone: Its target is not known.

Deletions cut 4 bases from V and 6 bases from J, with 12 bases between. The CDR3 consists of 14 residues. From germline, CDR1 is MDHEN and CDR2 SYDVKM. This table comes from immunoSEQ multiplex PCR, and its TCRdb copy is limited to in-frame clones, with some not included. The sample holds about 23,000 clones, less than 90% seen once. This receptor was identified in a male donor aged 60 or older with stage I lung adenocarcinoma. This specimen consisted of peripheral blood, obtained before any cancer treatment. This sequence joins TRBV28 and TRBJ1-4; D gene ambiguous. CDR3 sequence (DNA): TGTGCCAGCAGTTCCCCGGGGAGGGATGAAAAACTGTTTTTT. As protein: CASSSPGRDEKLFF.